This T cell receptor (beta chain) was identified during a study of blood T cell repertoires in COVID-19. Overall study: Samples came from the United States, Italy and Spain, spanning acute and convalescent COVID-19. PBMCs, B-cell-depleted T cells, or T cells provided the cDNA or gDNA that made up the material.

Original analysis: Reference gene primers were amplified, and this amplification served to estimate nucleated cell counts. The assay was immunoSEQ multiplex PCR, and TCRdb's table has in-frame clones only and misses some. That table furnishes V, J and clone size, whereas the DNA furnished D and trimming. The data contain about 100,000 clones, 86% of them singletons. The CDR3 is 15 residues long. CDR1 and CDR2 from the germline V gene are SGHNT and YYREEE (reference sequence). Unmatched junction bases numbered 4, after V lost 4 bases and J lost 0 bases. Material for sequencing was peripheral blood. This receptor was obtained from a man older than 75 with active or convalescent COVID-19. The V call is TRBV5-4, the J call TRBJ2-5; 9 nucleotides agree with TRBD1. CDR3 region: CASSPTGGNQETQYF. As DNA, the CDR3 is TGTGCCAGCAGCCCGACAGGGGGGAACCAAGAGACCCAGTACTTC.